This record covers a single TCR beta chain. Its antigen remains unidentified. These data belong to a study of shared clonotypes between healthy human individuals. Measured with immunoSEQ multiplex PCR; TCRdb has only the in-frame clones, and not every one. The sample includes about 1.5 million clones, 95% to 99% of them seen just once. The CDR3 has 13 residues. Trimming cost V 0 bases and J 7 bases, with 10 bases left between them. In germline, CDR1 is MNHEY, CDR2 SVGAGI. Broader study findings: A reduction in generation probabilities was seen for non-shared clonotypes relative to those shared by all four donors. Clonotypes that were shared across four donors made up around 5% of naive CD4 clonotypes. Larger estimated richness was generally seen in naive subsets than in memory subsets.

The gene calls are TRBV6-5 and TRBJ2-7; perhaps TRBD1 as D (5 bases). The specimen sequenced was naive CD4+ T cells sorted from blood. The subset denotes: CD45RA+ positively selected. The TCR originated in a man aged 25-45 years in good health. CDR3 amino acids: CASSYSTAWEQYF. The CDR3, as DNA: TGTGCCAGCAGTTACTCGACAGCTTGGGAGCAGTACTTC.